These 20 T cell receptor beta chains were sequenced from one sample in a study of blood T cells in healthy people across ages. With a J-beta primer mix and a sample-barcoded 5' primer, a second PCR ran roughly 6 to 11 cycles. TCRdb redid the calling of the 5' RACE reads with MiXCR, one entry per CDR3 protein. This sample has approximately 960,000 distinct CDR3 sequences; almost 30% occur once, and the top ten carry around 9.6%. These records were also assigned to another study, of T cells of mothers and their children.

Sample: blood. All receptors come from a woman aged 40 to 50 in good health.

This clonotype was recorded at least ten times. The J gene is TRBJ2-6, the V gene TRBV5-1; D perhaps matches TRBD1 (6 bases). The CDR3 totals 16 residues. CDR1 and CDR2 (germline): SGHRS, YFSETQ. With 5 bases removed from V and 0 bases from J, the gap between germline ends came to 12 bases. The CDR3 DNA reads TGCGCCAGCAGTCTAACAGGGATCTCTGGGGCCAACGTCCTGACTTTC. Protein: CASSLTGISGANVLTF.

The chain uses TRBV7-2 and TRBJ2-4; TRBD1 or TRBD2 may be the D gene (5 bases each). The V and J ends lost 5 bases and 1 base respectively, with 12 bases between them. Germline loops: CDR1 SGHTA, CDR2 FQGNSA. The CDR3 totals 15 residues. Written as DNA, the CDR3 is TGTGCCAGCAGCCACCGAGGGGATGCCAAAAACATTCAGTACTTC. This sequence encodes CASSHRGDAKNIQYF.

The sample holds many counts of this clonotype. The rearrangement joins TRBV4-3 to TRBJ2-1, with TRBD2 matching 10 bases. Per germline, CDR1 LGHNA and CDR2 YSLEER. CDR3 length: 17 amino acids. Losses at the gene ends were 0 bases for V and 9 bases for J; bases not matched to a gene: 11. In DNA, the CDR3 is TGCGCCAGCAGCCAAGAGCGAGGGCGACTAGCGGGTGGTGAGCAGTTCTTC. Translating gives CASSQERGRLAGGEQFF.

This clonotype was picked up a small number of times. J is TRBJ1-2 and V is TRBV28, with TRBD1 matching over 7 bases. The CDR3 consists of 12 residues. The J segment lost 6 bases and the V segment lost 11 bases, leaving 9 bases of the junction unmatched. Germline CDR1 MDHEN, CDR2 SYDVKM. CDR3 in amino acids: CAGRQGGNGYTF. As DNA, the CDR3 is TGTGCCGGAAGACAGGGAGGGAATGGCTACACCTTC.

This clonotype was seen repeatedly, ten times or more. The rearrangement joins TRBV29-1 to TRBJ2-7; D uncertain. V dropped 7 bases and J dropped 0 bases, with 10 bases sitting between them. The CDR3 is 12 residues long. Looked up from germline, CDR1 is SQVTM and CDR2 is ANQGSEA. DNA of the CDR3: TGCAGCGCGTCCCGGAGCTCCTACGAGCAGTACTTC. It encodes CSASRSSYEQYF.

The rearrangement links TRBV20-1 to TRBJ1-1, with D perhaps TRBD1 (6 bases). Trimming took 6 bases from V and 6 from J, leaving 14 bases between them. Germline loops: CDR1 DFQATT, CDR2 SNEGSKA (reference sequence). The CDR3 is 12 amino acids. The CDR3 reads CSAAGVGAEAFF. In nucleotides, the CDR3 is TGCAGTGCGGCAGGGGTTGGGGCTGAAGCTTTCTTT.

This clonotype was detected many times. The V gene is TRBV20-1, the J gene TRBJ2-6; maybe TRBD1 (5 bases). Trimming took 6 bases from V and 1 from J, leaving 13 bases between them. CDR3 length: 15 amino acids. Germline lookup yields CDR1 DFQATT and CDR2 SNEGSKA (reference sequence). The DNA for the CDR3 is TGCAGTGCCGTCAACCCAGGGTCTGGGGCCAACGTCCTGACTTTC. Its protein product is CSAVNPGSGANVLTF.

The sample holds a few counts of this clonotype. The rearrangement joins TRBV30 to TRBJ2-1, with TRBD1 identical over 11 bases. Trimming at V came to 8 bases and at J to 9 bases, leaving 3 bases not matched to a gene. Germline CDR1 and CDR2: GTSNPN and SVGIG (reference sequence). The CDR3 loop spans 11 amino acids. CDR3 nucleotide sequence: TGTGCCGGACAGGGGGCAGGTGAGCAGTTCTTC. Amino acids: CAGQGAGEQFF.

The V gene is TRBV9, the J gene TRBJ1-4; D possibly corresponds to TRBD1 (6 bases). From germline, CDR1 is SGDLS and CDR2 YYNGEE. V was shortened by 0 bases and J by 6 bases, with 12 bases between the two germline ends. The CDR3 extends over 15 amino acids. CDR3 DNA sequence: TGTGCCAGCAGCGTAGATAGGGGGTTCGATGAAAAACTGTTTTTT. Amino acids: CASSVDRGFDEKLFF.

This clonotype occurred many times. The chain employs TRBV6-5 and TRBJ2-5; D gene ambiguous. The CDR3 spans 17 residues. The V gene lost 0 bases and the J gene lost 0 bases, with 14 bases spanning the gap. Germline V CDR1 and CDR2: MNHEY, SVGAGI. The CDR3 spells CASSYSVTRRYQETQYF. CDR3 in DNA: TGTGCCAGCAGTTACTCGGTTACACGCCGGTACCAAGAGACCCAGTACTTC.

On this clonotype itself: This may be a read error, as it is one base from a much larger clone. The J gene is TRBJ1-2, the V gene TRBV7-2; D perhaps matches TRBD1 (6 bases). The CDR3 is 13 residues long. V gave up 4 bases and J gave up 5 bases, with 11 bases separating them. Germline assignment: CDR1 SGHTA and CDR2 FQGNSA. DNA of the CDR3: TGTGCCAGCAGCTGGGGGGCTGTTTATGGCTACACCTTC. Protein: CASSWGAVYGYTF.

This clonotype was seen more than once but under ten times. The chain recombines TRBV6-5 with TRBJ2-3; D uncertain. This CDR3 is 12 amino acids long. The V end was cut by 5 bases, the J end by 5 bases, with 8 bases between. Germline loops: CDR1 MNHEY, CDR2 SVGAGI. CDR3 coding DNA: TGTGCCAGCAGTACCTACGGAGATACGCAGTATTTT. Translation gives CASSTYGDTQYF.

The rearrangement uses TRBV12-3 or TRBV12-4 and TRBJ1-5; unclear D gene. Trimming cost V 3 bases and J 2 bases, with 11 bases left between them. The CDR3 is made up of 15 amino acids. The CDR3 DNA follows: TGTGCCAGCAGTTTGGGAGACATACGCAATCAGCCCCAGCATTTT. Amino acid sequence: CASSLGDIRNQPQHF.

This clonotype has a count of ten or more. This chain links TRBV7-2 with TRBJ2-7; D remains unclear. In germline, CDR1 is SGHTA, CDR2 FQGNSA. V was pared by 3 bases and J by 0 bases, with 9 bases between. The CDR3 sequence is 14 residues long. The CDR3 spells CASSLWVNSYEQYF. The CDR3 nucleotides read TGTGCCAGCAGCTTGTGGGTTAACTCCTACGAGCAGTACTTC. The full variable domain, completed using reference TRBV7-2 and TRBJ2-7, is GAGVSQSPSNKVTEKGKDVELRCDPISGHTALYWYRQSLGQGLEFLIYFQGNSAPDKSGLPSDRFSAERTGGSVSTLTIQRTQQEDSAVYLCASSLWVNSYEQYFGPGTRLTVT.

The J gene is TRBJ2-7, the V gene TRBV11-2, with D hard to call. V gave up 8 bases and J gave up 0 bases, with 14 bases separating them. Germline values: CDR1 SGHAT, CDR2 FQNNGV. The length of the CDR3 is 14 residues. This chain's CDR3 is CASRGPTASYEQYF. The CDR3 coding sequence is TGTGCCAGCCGAGGCCCTACGGCCTCCTACGAGCAGTACTTC. The full variable domain, its missing parts supplied by reference TRBV11-2 and TRBJ2-7, is EAGVAQSPRYKIIEKRQSVAFWCNPISGHATLYWYQQILGQGPKLLIQFQNNGVVDDSQLPKDRFSAERLKGVDSTLKIQPAKLEDSAVYLCASRGPTASYEQYFGPGTRLTVT.

The chain joins TRBV24-1 to TRBJ2-3; D is ambiguous. The V end was cut by 2 bases, the J end by 9 bases, with 11 bases between. The CDR3 covers 13 residues. Germline CDR1 reads KGHDR; CDR2 reads SFDVKD. Here the CDR3 reads CATSDWVRPTQYF. Here the CDR3 DNA reads TGTGCCACCAGTGATTGGGTCAGACCAACGCAGTATTTT.

This clonotype was picked up many times. This chain joins TRBV6-1 and TRBJ2-5, with D unclear. There are 12 residues in the CDR3. Germline-derived CDR1 and CDR2 are MNHNS and SASEGT. V was shortened by 3 bases and J by 3 bases, with 5 bases between the two germline ends. The CDR3 region has the DNA TGTGCCAGCAGTGAGGCCGAAGAGACCCAGTACTTC. Its protein is CASSEAEETQYF.

The chain carries TRBV5-1 and TRBJ2-7, with 8 bases lining up with TRBD2. The CDR3 consists of 14 residues. In germline, CDR1 is SGHRS, CDR2 YFSETQ. The CDR3 sequence is CSSAPGGSSYEQYF. DNA of the CDR3: TGCTCCTCGGCCCCGGGGGGGAGCTCCTACGAGCAGTACTTC.

For this clonotype: One end of the junction does not line up with germline, which may come from a read error. The V and J genes are TRBV5-1 and TRBJ1-1, with D hard to call. The V gene's germline CDR1 is SGHRS and CDR2 YFSETQ. This CDR3 is 13 amino acids long. In DNA, the CDR3 is TGCGCCAGCGGCTTGGCCTGGGGCACTGAAGCTTTCTTT. It is translated as CASGLAWGTEAFF.

V is TRBV12-3 or TRBV12-4 and J is TRBJ2-1; D gene ambiguous. CDR3 length equals 12 residues. V lost 6 bases and J lost 15, with 18 bases in between. As DNA, the CDR3 is TGTGCCAGCAGCCCAGGACCCCAGCGTCGGTTCTTC. Its protein is CASSPGPQRRFF.